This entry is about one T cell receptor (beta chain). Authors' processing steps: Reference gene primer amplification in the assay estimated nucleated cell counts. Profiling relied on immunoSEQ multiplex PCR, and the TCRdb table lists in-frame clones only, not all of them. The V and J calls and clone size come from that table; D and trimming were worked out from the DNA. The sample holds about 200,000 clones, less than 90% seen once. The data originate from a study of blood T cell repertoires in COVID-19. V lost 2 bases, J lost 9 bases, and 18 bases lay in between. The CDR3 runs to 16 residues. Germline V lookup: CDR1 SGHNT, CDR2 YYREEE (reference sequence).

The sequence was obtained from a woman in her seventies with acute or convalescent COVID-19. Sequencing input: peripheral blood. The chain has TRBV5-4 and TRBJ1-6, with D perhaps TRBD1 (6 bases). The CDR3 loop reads CASSFLGRGRGSPLHF. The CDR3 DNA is TGTGCCAGCAGCTTCCTTGGCAGGGGAAGGGGTTCACCCCTCCACTTT.